This TCR beta chain is drawn from a study of shared clonotypes between healthy human individuals. Findings of the study overall: Exclusively blood specimens were collected; tissue repertoires likely differ. Generation of non-shared clonotypes was less probable than generation of clonotypes shared by all four donors.

All of the donors resided in Nashville, Tennessee, and each was a Caucasian adult. The run depth of the assay was deep. This table comes from immunoSEQ multiplex PCR, and its TCRdb copy is limited to in-frame clones, with some not included. The sample gives about a million clones, approximately 70% of which show up once; roughly 1.5% is in the top ten. Concerning this clone itself: Its specificity is unknown.

The sequence derives from a man younger than 35 in good health. Sequencing was performed on memory CD4+ T cells sorted from blood. Specified subset: CD45RA-negative fraction.

The CDR3 DNA is TGTGCCAGCACCCCCGGGAGGGCAGAACAAGAGACCCAGTACTTC. Translating gives CASTPGRAEQETQYF. V gene TRBV5-4 combines with J gene TRBJ2-5; 8 nucleotides agree with TRBD2. The V gene end was trimmed by 6 bases and the J gene end by 2 bases; junction bases not matched to a gene: 9. This CDR3 spans 15 amino acids. The V gene's germline CDR1 is SGHNT and CDR2 YYREEE (reference sequence).